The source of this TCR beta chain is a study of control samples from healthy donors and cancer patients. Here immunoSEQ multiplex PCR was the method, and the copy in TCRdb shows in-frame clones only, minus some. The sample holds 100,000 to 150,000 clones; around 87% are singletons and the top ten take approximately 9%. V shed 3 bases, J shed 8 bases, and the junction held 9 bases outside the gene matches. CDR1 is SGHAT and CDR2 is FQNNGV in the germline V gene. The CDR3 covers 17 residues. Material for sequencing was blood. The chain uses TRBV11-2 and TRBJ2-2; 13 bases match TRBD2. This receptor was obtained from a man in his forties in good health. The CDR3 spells CASSLGLAGRTGGELFF. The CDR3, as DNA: TGTGCCAGCAGCTTGGGACTAGCGGGGAGAACCGGGGGGGAGCTGTTTTTT.